The 20 T cell receptor beta chains below come from one sample, sequenced in a study of blood T cell repertoires in COVID-19 (TCRdb year 2020). Libraries were prepared through the immunoSEQ multiplex PCR assay. What TCRdb holds here is the immuneACCESS table cut down to in-frame rearrangements. Part of the clones is not present; checked against another copy, under half of the missing clones reflect an unresolved V gene, and the others are unexplained. This sample lists about 46,000 clones; more than 75% were detected once. Over 8.5% of the sample is taken by the ten largest. The specimen sequenced was peripheral blood. Source of these receptors: a man between 50 and 59 years old with active COVID-19.

The V and J genes are TRBV7-2 and TRBJ2-3; D is perhaps TRBD1 (6 bases). The germline V gene encodes CDR1 SGHTA and CDR2 FQGNSA. This CDR3 has 15 amino acids. V lost 5 bases, J lost 4 bases, and 16 bases lay in between. The chain's CDR3 is CASSPRTAYSDTQYF. Written as DNA, the CDR3 is TGTGCCAGCAGCCCGCGGACAGCTTACTCAGATACGCAGTATTTT.

The chain couples TRBV11-2 to TRBJ1-2; a weak D match, TRBD1 (5 bases). CDR3 length: 13 residues. Trimming cost V 5 bases and J 5 bases, with 12 bases left between them. The germline gives CDR1 SGHAT, CDR2 FQNNGV. As DNA, the CDR3 is TGTGCCAGCAGCGACCGGGGGGAGTATGGCTACACCTTC. It yields the protein CASSDRGEYGYTF.

This clone has just a few counts. V usage is TRBV7-9 and J usage is TRBJ2-1; 7 positions match TRBD2. CDR1 and CDR2 from the germline V gene are SEHNR and FQNEAQ (reference sequence). This CDR3 has 16 residues. The ends lost 5 bases at V and 8 bases at J; junction bases unmatched: 15. CDR3 DNA: TGTGCCAGCAGCCCGATTTTAGCGGGTGGTTCGGATGAGCAGTTCTTC. It yields the protein CASSPILAGGSDEQFF.

The chain is built from TRBV27 and TRBJ1-1; maybe TRBD1 (6 bases). The CDR3 consists of 15 residues. The germline V gene encodes CDR1 MNHEY and CDR2 SMNVEV (reference sequence). With 0 bases removed from V and 4 bases from J, the gap between germline ends came to 12 bases. The CDR3 DNA reads as TGTGCCAGCAGTTTATCGGGGGGGCTGGGCACTGAAGCTTTCTTT. It specifies CASSLSGGLGTEAFF.

The chain links TRBV4-3 to TRBJ2-3; 9 bases line up with TRBD2. The CDR3 loop spans 19 amino acids. J lost 1 base, V lost 0 bases, and 11 bases had no gene match. The V gene's germline CDR1 is LGHNA and CDR2 YSLEER. The CDR3 nucleotides read TGCGCCAGCAGCCAAGATGTCCTCCTTAGCGGGAGTGGCACAGATACGCAGTATTTT. Its protein product is CASSQDVLLSGSGTDTQYF.

The chain joins TRBV19 to TRBJ1-1, with D possibly TRBD1 on 6 matching bases. This CDR3 is 15 amino acids long. The ends were cut back, 5 bases at V and 0 bases at J, with 13 bases in the middle. Looked up from germline, CDR1 is LNHDA and CDR2 is SQIVND (reference sequence). The CDR3: CASSPRGGLNTEAFF. The CDR3 DNA follows: TGTGCCAGTAGTCCGAGGGGGGGACTGAACACTGAAGCTTTCTTT.

The gene calls are TRBV27 and TRBJ1-6, with a possible D match to TRBD1 (5 bases). Germline loops: CDR1 MNHEY, CDR2 SMNVEV (reference sequence). The CDR3 length is 16 residues. Trimming removed 6 bases from V and 0 bases from J, with 12 bases in between. The CDR3, as DNA: TGTGCCAGCAGGCGGGAGGGGAGCTCCTATAATTCACCCCTCCACTTT. Protein: CASRREGSSYNSPLHF.

The chain uses TRBV28 and TRBJ2-3; 7 bases are shared with TRBD1. Trimming cost V 6 bases and J 2 bases; bases outside gene matches: 5. The CDR3 has 14 residues. Germline lookup yields CDR1 MDHEN and CDR2 SYDVKM. CDR3 DNA sequence: TGTGCCAGCAGACCTGGGACAGCCACAGATACGCAGTATTTT. Translating it yields CASRPGTATDTQYF.

The chain carries TRBV15 and TRBJ1-6, with D unclear. CDR3 length equals 14 residues. Trimming removed 5 bases at V and 4 bases at J, with 9 bases between. Germline CDR1 reads LNHNV; CDR2 reads YYDKDF (reference sequence). CDR3 region: CATSDRGYNSPLHF. The DNA for the CDR3 is TGTGCCACCAGCGACCGGGGATATAATTCACCCCTCCACTTT. Drawing the rest from reference TRBV15 and TRBJ1-6, the complete variable domain is DAMVIQNPRYQVTQFGKPVTLSCSQTLNHNVMYWYQQKSSQAPKLLFHYYDKDFNNEADTPDNFQSRRPNTSFCFLDIRSPGLGDTAMYLCATSDRGYNSPLHFGNGTRLTVT.

This chain connects TRBV3-1 (or the pseudogene TRBV3-2) to TRBJ2-2; 9 bases align to TRBD2. Germline CDR1 LGHDT, CDR2 YNNKEL (reference sequence). The V segment lost 4 bases and the J segment 9 bases; nucleotides outside the gene matches: 9. The CDR3 contains 15 residues. The CDR3 protein is CASSPPGGRARELFF. CDR3 nucleotide sequence: TGTGCCAGCAGCCCGCCGGGCGGGAGGGCGCGGGAGCTGTTTTTT.

This chain uses TRBV2 with TRBJ2-7; TRBD1 agrees at 8 bases. Per the germline V gene, CDR1 is SNHLY and CDR2 is FYNNEI. J lost 2 bases, V lost 4 bases, and 7 bases had no gene match. The CDR3 runs 15 residues. The CDR3: CASSGQGKWPYEQYF. DNA of the CDR3: TGTGCCAGCAGTGGACAGGGGAAGTGGCCCTACGAGCAGTACTTC.

The CDR3: CASSRRSTTGLYNSPLHF. The CDR3 DNA follows: TGTGCCAGCAGTCGGCGATCAACGACAGGCCTCTATAATTCACCCCTCCACTTT. The rearrangement joins TRBV6-6 to TRBJ1-6; D perhaps matches TRBD1 (6 bases). In germline, CDR1 is MNHNY, CDR2 SVGAGI (reference sequence). The germline V and J ends were trimmed by 5 bases and 3 bases, with 20 bases remaining between them. The CDR3 totals 18 residues.

V and J are TRBV7-9 and TRBJ2-7, with 8 positions matching TRBD2. From germline, CDR1 is SEHNR and CDR2 FQNEAQ (reference sequence). The trim removed 6 bases at V and 5 bases at J, leaving 15 bases unmatched. This CDR3 is 16 amino acids long. CDR3 nucleotides: TGTGCCAGCAGTCTTCGCGGGGGGCTACAGGGCCACGAGCAGTACTTC. Encoded protein: CASSLRGGLQGHEQYF.

The chain recombines TRBV19 with TRBJ1-2; a weak D match, TRBD1 (6 bases). The CDR3 extends over 15 amino acids. V lost 7 bases and J 4 bases, leaving 19 bases between the germline ends. Germline V gene data show CDR1 as LNHDA and CDR2 as SQIVND (reference sequence). The CDR3 DNA reads as TGTGCCAGTACCCCGCCGGGACATAAGGTCTATGGCTACACCTTC. Translated, it gives CASTPPGHKVYGYTF.

V and J are TRBV10-3 and TRBJ1-2, with 7 positions matching TRBD1. The trim removed 0 bases at V and 10 bases at J, leaving 20 bases unmatched. This CDR3 is built from 18 residues. Per the germline V gene, CDR1 is ENHRY and CDR2 is SYGVKD. For the CDR3, the DNA is TGTGCCATCAGTGAGTCCGGGGTCCAAAGACAGGGCCTCTCTGACTACACCTTC. This encodes CAISESGVQRQGLSDYTF.

This chain links TRBV3-1 (or the pseudogene TRBV3-2) with TRBJ2-5; 7 bases align to TRBD1. CDR1 and CDR2 from the germline V gene are LGHDT and YNNKEL (reference sequence). The CDR3 contains 13 residues. J gave up 7 bases and V 4 bases, and 6 bases lay outside the gene matches. The CDR3 sequence is CASSRTGRGTQYF. The CDR3 DNA sequence: TGTGCCAGCAGCCGGACAGGCCGAGGGACCCAGTACTTC.

CDR3 DNA sequence: TGTGCCAGCAGCTTGGCCGGGGGGTTAGGGGATGAGCAGTTCTTC. As protein: CASSLAGGLGDEQFF. This chain uses TRBV5-4 with TRBJ2-1; 7 bases match TRBD2. The length of the CDR3 is 15 residues. V was clipped by 0 bases and J by 8 bases; unmatched bases: 8. CDR1 is SGHNT, CDR2 YYREEE, per germline (reference sequence).

The chain has TRBV18 and TRBJ2-3; D unclear. CDR1 is KGHSH, CDR2 LQKENI, per germline. The CDR3 spans 15 residues. Trimming stripped 1 base from V and 0 bases from J, with 8 bases between. CDR3 in DNA: TGTGCCAGCTCACCACGAATAGCTAGCACAGATACGCAGTATTTT. This encodes CASSPRIASTDTQYF.

This rearrangement joins TRBV9 to TRBJ1-6; 8 nucleotides agree with TRBD1. The germline V gene has CDR1 SGDLS and CDR2 YYNGEE. V was pared by 4 bases and J by 6 bases, with 9 bases of the junction left unmatched. The CDR3 runs 16 residues. The DNA for the CDR3 is TGTGCCAGCAGCCCTGGCGCAGGGGGCTCTAATTCACCCCTCCACTTT. Protein: CASSPGAGGSNSPLHF.

The rearrangement joins TRBV5-1 to TRBJ1-1, with D unclear. The CDR3 covers 15 residues. Germline lookup yields CDR1 SGHRS and CDR2 YFSETQ. Trimming took off 3 bases at V and 1 base at J, with 13 bases between the two ends. The CDR3 bases are TGCGCCAGCAGCTCCGAACCTGGGCGGAACACTGAAGCTTTCTTT. Translating it yields CASSSEPGRNTEAFF. Using reference TRBV5-1 and TRBJ1-1 for the parts outside the CDR3, the full variable domain is KAGVTQTPRYLIKTRGQQVTLSCSPISGHRSVSWYQQTPGQGLQFLFEYFSETQRNKGNFPGRFSGRQFSNSRSEMNVSTLELGDSALYLCASSSEPGRNTEAFFGQGTRLTVV.